This T cell receptor (beta chain) stems from a study of CD8 T cells in ankylosing spondylitis. Notes on the study in general: As reported, disease-linked clones showed significant enrichment in matched ankylosing spondylitis synovial fluid. Prior literature has documented some motif variants in synovial fluid and blood from reactive arthritis.

This clonotype has ten or more counts. Its matching antigen is unknown. Generation of TCR beta libraries employed quantitative 5'-RACE incorporating molecular barcodes. Each CDR3 protein gets one entry after TCRdb re-called the 5' RACE reads with MiXCR. Seen here are 25,000 to 35,000 distinct CDR3 sequences, about 5.1% observed once, and the top ten hold approximately 1.7%. The sequence derives from a female donor with ankylosing spondylitis or in good health (not recorded which). The sample comprised blood, either unsorted or a sorted T cell fraction (not recorded which).

CDR3 loop: CASSPGPTSTDTQYF. CDR3 nucleotide sequence: TGTGCCAGCAGCCCCGGCCCCACTAGCACAGATACGCAGTATTTT. This chain links TRBV9 with TRBJ2-3; the D is unclear. CDR3 length equals 15 residues. In germline, CDR1 is SGDLS, CDR2 YYNGEE. Trimming pared 4 bases from V and 0 bases from J, leaving 12 bases between. The whole variable domain, remainder taken from reference TRBV9 and TRBJ2-3, is DSGVTQTPKHLITATGQRVTLRCSPRSGDLSVYWYQQSLDQGLQFLIQYYNGEERAKGNILERFSAQQFPDLHSELNLSSLELGDSALYFCASSPGPTSTDTQYFGPGTRLTVL.